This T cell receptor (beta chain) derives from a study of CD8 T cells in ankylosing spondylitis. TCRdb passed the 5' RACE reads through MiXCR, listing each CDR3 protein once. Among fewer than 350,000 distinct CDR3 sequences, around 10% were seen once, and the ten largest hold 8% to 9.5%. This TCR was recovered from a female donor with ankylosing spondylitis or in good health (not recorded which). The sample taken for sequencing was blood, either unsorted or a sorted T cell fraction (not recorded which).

The CDR3 loop reads CASTPTGGGETQYF. The DNA of the CDR3 is TGCGCCAGCACTCCAACAGGGGGCGGGGAGACCCAGTACTTC. The rearrangement joins TRBV10-2 to TRBJ2-5, with TRBD1 identical over 9 bases. Germline CDR1 WSHSY, CDR2 SAAADI. V lost 7 bases to trimming and J lost 5 bases; unmatched junction nucleotides: 8. This CDR3 is 14 amino acids long.